The subject of this entry is one T cell receptor (beta chain). The repertoire was sequenced with immunoSEQ multiplex PCR; TCRdb's copy has only in-frame clones and lacks some. The data show roughly 88,000 clones, roughly nine tenths seen once. These data come from a study of control samples from healthy donors and cancer patients. Germline CDR1 and CDR2: SNHLY and FYNNEI. The CDR3 is 14 residues long. Trimming removed 4 bases from V and 5 bases from J, with 11 bases in between. The TCR sequence derives from a woman aged 25 to 45 in good health. The V call is TRBV2, the J call TRBJ1-4; D gene unclear. Sample: blood. The CDR3 coding sequence is TGTGCCAGCAGTGTACGGATCCCCAATGAAAAACTGTTTTTT. It encodes CASSVRIPNEKLFF.